These 20 T cell receptor beta chains share one sample of origin, sequenced in a study of identical twins' blood T cells. TCRdb reprocessed the 5' RACE reads with MiXCR, giving one entry per CDR3 protein. The data show a few hundred thousand distinct CDR3 sequences, about 28% seen once. Sequencing input: PBMCs. The receptors were sampled from a woman between 18 and 55 years old in good health.

This clonotype was found once. J is TRBJ1-2 and V is TRBV23-1, with D uncertain. TRBV23-1 is an ORF; its function is uncertain. Trimming left V 7 bases short and J 2 bases short, with 8 bases between. The CDR3 sequence is 12 residues long. CDR3 in DNA: TGCGCCAGCATGACGGGGAACTATGGCTACACCTTC. As protein: CASMTGNYGYTF.

The sample holds a few counts of this clonotype. The chain couples TRBV7-8 to TRBJ2-2; tentatively, D is TRBD2 (6 bases). Trimming took 4 bases from V and 7 from J, leaving 10 bases between them. The CDR3 covers 13 residues. Germline-derived CDR1 and CDR2 are SGHVS and FQNEAQ. The CDR3 DNA sequence: TGTGCCAGCAGCTACGTAGCGGTCGGGGAGCTGTTTTTT. This codes for CASSYVAVGELFF.

This chain links TRBV27 with TRBJ1-1; the match to TRBD1 covers 7 bases. V dropped 3 bases and J dropped 8; count of bases not matched to a gene: 3. In germline, CDR1 is MNHEY, CDR2 SMNVEV (reference sequence). The CDR3 loop spans 12 amino acids. The CDR3 DNA sequence: TGTGCCAGCAGTTTCCCGACAGGGGAAGCTTTCTTT. Translated: CASSFPTGEAFF.

The chain couples TRBV3-1 to TRBJ1-5; D is undetermined. Germline CDR1 reads LGHDT; CDR2 reads YNNKEL (reference sequence). CDR3 size: 14 residues. V was cut by 1 base and J by 3 bases, with 7 bases left in between. CDR3: CASSQGGYNQPQHF. CDR3 bases: TGTGCCAGCAGCCAAGGTGGCTACAATCAGCCCCAGCATTTT.

This clonotype was observed a handful of times. The chain joins TRBV5-4 to TRBJ2-7, with D maybe TRBD2 (5 bases). The CDR3 consists of 14 residues. Germline assignment: CDR1 SGHNT and CDR2 YYREEE (reference sequence). The germline V and J ends were trimmed by 4 bases and 5 bases, with 16 bases remaining between them. Written as DNA, the CDR3 is TGTGCCAGCAGCCGGGGAGTAACGGTCCACGAGCAGTACTTC. Its translation: CASSRGVTVHEQYF.

The rearrangement uses TRBV21-1 and TRBJ2-7; the D call TRBD2 from the table was never checked on the DNA. TRBV21-1 is assigned pseudogene status. CDR3 length equals 15 residues. The CDR3, as DNA: TGTGCCGGCAGCAAAAAGGGCACGATGCCCTACGAGCAGTACTTC. Translation gives CAGSKKGTMPYEQYF.

The CDR3 DNA is TGTGCCAGCAGCCAACCGGGACAGGGAGCCTCTGGAAACACCATATATTTT. Its translation: CASSQPGQGASGNTIYF. The chain joins TRBV4-2 to TRBJ1-3; TRBD1 matches 9 bases. From germline, CDR1 is LGHNA and CDR2 YNFKEQ. This CDR3 contains 17 residues. V gave up 2 bases and J gave up 0 bases; unmatched junction bases: 5.

This chain joins TRBV7-2 and TRBJ2-3; D uncertain. The CDR3 runs 13 residues. Trimming removed 3 bases at V and 7 bases at J, with 11 bases between. Germline V gene sequence: CDR1 SGHTA, CDR2 FQGNSA. This chain's CDR3 is CASSLSFIHTQYF. CDR3 nucleotides: TGTGCCAGCAGCTTGTCCTTTATACATACGCAGTATTTT.

This clonotype came up a few times. V gene TRBV5-1 combines with J gene TRBJ2-1; D gene ambiguous. V was clipped by 0 bases and J by 0 bases, with 7 bases between them. Germline V gene sequence: CDR1 SGHRS, CDR2 YFSETQ. CDR3 size: 15 residues. CDR3 nucleotides: TGCGCCAGCAGCTTGGACGTTAGCTCCTACAATGAGCAGTTCTTC. This codes for CASSLDVSSYNEQFF. The whole variable domain, remainder taken from reference TRBV5-1 and TRBJ2-1, is KAGVTQTPRYLIKTRGQQVTLSCSPISGHRSVSWYQQTPGQGLQFLFEYFSETQRNKGNFPGRFSGRQFSNSRSEMNVSTLELGDSALYLCASSLDVSSYNEQFFGPGTRLTVL.

This chain links TRBV1 with TRBJ1-1. TRBV1 is shown as a pseudogene. This CDR3 comprises 13 residues. CDR3: CTSSQGGGDEAFF. The CDR3 coding sequence is TGCACCAGCAGCCAAGGGGGAGGAGATGAAGCTTTCTTT.

This clonotype was seen only a few times. The chain links TRBV2 to TRBJ2-1, with D unclear. Trimming took off 4 bases at V and 8 bases at J, with 6 bases between the two ends. Germline values: CDR1 SNHLY, CDR2 FYNNEI. The CDR3 extends over 11 amino acids. The CDR3 DNA follows: TGTGCCAGCAGTGCGGTCTATGAGCAGTTCTTC. Its protein is CASSAVYEQFF.

This clonotype was detected a few times. V is TRBV9 and J is TRBJ2-1; 9 bases line up with TRBD2. Per the germline V gene, CDR1 is SGDLS and CDR2 is YYNGEE. The CDR3 contains 17 residues. Trimming cost V 0 bases and J 2 bases; bases outside gene matches: 6. The DNA for the CDR3 is TGTGCCAGCAGCGTAGACCCTAGCGGGGACCCCTACAATGAGCAGTTCTTC. Translation: CASSVDPSGDPYNEQFF.

This clonotype was seen more than once but under ten times. The DNA of the CDR3 is TGTGCCAGCAGCGTCCTGAGAGGGGCGATCACTGAAGCTTTCTTT. Translated: CASSVLRGAITEAFF. V gene TRBV7-2 combines with J gene TRBJ1-1, with TRBD1 as a possible D gene (5 bases). The V gene lost 5 bases and the J gene lost 4 bases, with 17 bases spanning the gap. This CDR3 contains 15 residues. Germline lookup yields CDR1 SGHTA and CDR2 FQGNSA. Together with reference TRBV7-2 and TRBJ1-1, the CDR3 gives the full variable domain: GAGVSQSPSNKVTEKGKDVELRCDPISGHTALYWYRQSLGQGLEFLIYFQGNSAPDKSGLPSDRFSAERTGGSVSTLTIQRTQQEDSAVYLCASSVLRGAITEAFFGQGTRLTVV.

The chain has TRBV18 and TRBJ1-1; no clear D. The V and J ends lost 3 bases and 0 bases respectively, with 8 bases between them. Germline V gene data show CDR1 as KGHSH and CDR2 as LQKENI. The CDR3 contains 14 residues. CDR3 DNA: TGTGCCAGCTCACCCACTTACATGAACACTGAAGCTTTCTTT. Its translation: CASSPTYMNTEAFF.

Judged by abundance, this clonotype is medium-sized. The rearrangement uses TRBV20-1 and TRBJ1-2; D is ambiguous. In germline, CDR1 is DFQATT, CDR2 SNEGSKA (reference sequence). Between the trimmed V and J ends, which lost 0 bases and 5 bases, there was a span of 16 bases. This CDR3 region has 15 residues. CDR3 loop: CSARDEGPAQYGYTF. The CDR3 DNA reads as TGCAGTGCTAGAGATGAAGGGCCCGCTCAGTATGGCTACACCTTC.

This chain links TRBV30 with TRBJ1-3; the D gene is possibly TRBD1 (5 bases). V was cut by 0 bases and J by 0 bases, with 6 bases left in between. CDR3 length: 14 residues. Germline CDR1 and CDR2: GTSNPN and SVGIG (reference sequence). The CDR3 sequence is CAWSVDSSGNTIYF. The CDR3 DNA follows: TGTGCCTGGAGTGTTGACAGCTCTGGAAACACCATATATTTT.

Turning to this clonotype: Being one base from a much bigger clone, this may be a read error. This chain links TRBV3-1 with TRBJ2-3; a possible D gene is TRBD2 (6 bases). The CDR3 contains 13 residues. The V gene's germline CDR1 is LGHDT and CDR2 YNNKEL (reference sequence). This CDR3 reads CANSRLGRDTQYF. The CDR3 DNA reads as TGTGCCAACAGCCGACTAGGGAGGGATACGCAGTATTTT.

In this sample, this clonotype turned up a few times. The J gene is TRBJ1-4, the V gene TRBV5-1; D not resolved. The CDR3 has 14 residues. CDR1 and CDR2 (germline): SGHRS, YFSETQ. Trimming stripped 4 bases from V and 10 bases from J, with 17 bases between. CDR3 amino acids: CASSLEVGARKLFF. DNA of the CDR3: TGCGCCAGCAGCCTGGAGGTCGGAGCTAGAAAACTGTTTTTT.

This clonotype has more than one count but fewer than ten. The chain combines TRBV7-2 with TRBJ1-2; D is ambiguous. CDR3 length: 15 amino acids. Germline values: CDR1 SGHTA, CDR2 FQGNSA. Trimming removed 1 base from V and 6 bases from J, with 15 bases in between. The CDR3 protein is CASSLESGLRDGYTF. CDR3 bases: TGTGCCAGCAGCTTAGAGTCGGGGTTAAGGGATGGCTACACCTTC.

This chain links TRBV7-9 with TRBJ2-4; tentative D call: TRBD2 (6 bases). Germline V gene sequence: CDR1 SEHNR, CDR2 FQNEAQ (reference sequence). Trimming removed 1 base at V and 3 bases at J, with 10 bases between. The CDR3 runs 15 residues. The CDR3 DNA reads as TGTGCCAGCAGCTTAGGTAGCGGAGTCAAAAACATTCAGTACTTC. Its translation is CASSLGSGVKNIQYF.